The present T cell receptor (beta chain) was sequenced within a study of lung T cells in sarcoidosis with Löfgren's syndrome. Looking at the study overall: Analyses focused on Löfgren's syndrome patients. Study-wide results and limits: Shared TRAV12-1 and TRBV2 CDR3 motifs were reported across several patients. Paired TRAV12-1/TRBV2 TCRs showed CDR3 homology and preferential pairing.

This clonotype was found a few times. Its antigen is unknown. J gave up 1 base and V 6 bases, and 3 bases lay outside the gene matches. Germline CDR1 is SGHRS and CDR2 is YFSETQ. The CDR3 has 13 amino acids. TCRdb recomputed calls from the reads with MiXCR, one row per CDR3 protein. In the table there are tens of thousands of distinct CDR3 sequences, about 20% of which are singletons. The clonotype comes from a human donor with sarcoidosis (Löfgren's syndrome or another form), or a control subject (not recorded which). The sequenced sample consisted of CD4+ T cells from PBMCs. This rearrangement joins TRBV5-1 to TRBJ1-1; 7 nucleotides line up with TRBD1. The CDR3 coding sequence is TGCGCCAGCATGAGGACAGGGAACACTGAAGCTTTCTTT. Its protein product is CASMRTGNTEAFF.